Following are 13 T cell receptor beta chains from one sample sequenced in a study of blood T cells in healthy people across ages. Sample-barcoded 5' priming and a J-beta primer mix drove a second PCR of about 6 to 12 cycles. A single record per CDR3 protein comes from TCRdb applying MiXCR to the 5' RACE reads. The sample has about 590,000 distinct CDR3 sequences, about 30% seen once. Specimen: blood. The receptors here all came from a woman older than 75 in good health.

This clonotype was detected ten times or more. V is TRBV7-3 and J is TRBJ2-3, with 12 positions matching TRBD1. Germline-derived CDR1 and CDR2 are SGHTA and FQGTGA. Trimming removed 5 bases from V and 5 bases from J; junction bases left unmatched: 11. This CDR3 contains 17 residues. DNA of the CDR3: TGTGCCAGCAGCCTAGATCCGGGACAGGGGGCTAAAGATACGCAGTATTTT. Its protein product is CASSLDPGQGAKDTQYF.

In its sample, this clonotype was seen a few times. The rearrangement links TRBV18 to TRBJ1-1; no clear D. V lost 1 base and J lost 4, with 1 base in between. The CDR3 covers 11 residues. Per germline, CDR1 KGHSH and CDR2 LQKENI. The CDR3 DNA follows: TGTGCCAGCTCACCACTCACTGAAGCTTTCTTT. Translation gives CASSPLTEAFF.

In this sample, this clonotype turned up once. In DNA, the CDR3 is TGTGCCAGCAGGGAGTTTCGGGGTGGAAAACTGTTTTTT. It codes for CASREFRGGKLFF. V usage is TRBV6-1 and J usage is TRBJ1-4; D uncertain. This CDR3 has 13 residues. V lost 6 bases, J lost 10 bases, and 15 bases lay in between. The germline CDR1 and CDR2 sequences are MNHNS and SASEGT.

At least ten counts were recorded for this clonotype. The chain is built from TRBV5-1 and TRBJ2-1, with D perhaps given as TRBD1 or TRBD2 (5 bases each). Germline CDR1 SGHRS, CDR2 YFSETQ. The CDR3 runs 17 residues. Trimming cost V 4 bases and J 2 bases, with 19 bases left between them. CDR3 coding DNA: TGCGCCAGCAGCCCTGGGAGAGGGGCCCGAACCTACAATGAGCAGTTCTTC. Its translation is CASSPGRGARTYNEQFF.

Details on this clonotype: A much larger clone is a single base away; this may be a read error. The CDR3 nucleotides read TGTGCCAGCAGCCAAGATAAGCGGGGGGCACTCATAGATACGCAGTATTTT. Translation: CASSQDKRGALIDTQYF. The gene calls are TRBV4-2 and TRBJ2-3; 9 nucleotides match TRBD2. V was clipped by 0 bases and J by 5 bases; unmatched bases: 9. This CDR3 region has 17 residues. CDR1 LGHNA and CDR2 YNFKEQ come from the germline V gene.

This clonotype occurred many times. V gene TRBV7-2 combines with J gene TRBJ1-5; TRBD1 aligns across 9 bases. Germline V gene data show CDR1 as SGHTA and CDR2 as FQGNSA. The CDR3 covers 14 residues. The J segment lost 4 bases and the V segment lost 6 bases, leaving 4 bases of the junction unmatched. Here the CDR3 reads CASSLQGANQPQHF. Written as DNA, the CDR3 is TGTGCCAGCAGTCTACAGGGGGCGAATCAGCCCCAGCATTTT.

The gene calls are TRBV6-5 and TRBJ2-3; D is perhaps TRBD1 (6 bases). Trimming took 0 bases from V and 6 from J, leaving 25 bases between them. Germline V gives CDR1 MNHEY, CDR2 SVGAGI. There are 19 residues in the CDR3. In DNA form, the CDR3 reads TGTGCCAGCAGTTACTCGAGGGTCTCAGGGGCTTATTTGATCGATACGCAGTATTTT. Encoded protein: CASSYSRVSGAYLIDTQYF.

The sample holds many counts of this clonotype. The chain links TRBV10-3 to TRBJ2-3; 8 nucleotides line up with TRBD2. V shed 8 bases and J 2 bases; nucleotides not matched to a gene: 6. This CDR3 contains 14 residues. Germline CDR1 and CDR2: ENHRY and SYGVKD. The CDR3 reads CAIATSVTTDTQYF. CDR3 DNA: TGTGCCATCGCGACTAGCGTTACCACAGATACGCAGTATTTT.

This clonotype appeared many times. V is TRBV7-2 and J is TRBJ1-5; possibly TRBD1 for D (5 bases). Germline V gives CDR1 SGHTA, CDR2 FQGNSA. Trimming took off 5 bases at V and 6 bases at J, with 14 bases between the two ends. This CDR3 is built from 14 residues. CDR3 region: CASSRIGGGQPQHF. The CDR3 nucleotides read TGTGCCAGCAGCCGGATCGGGGGTGGTCAGCCCCAGCATTTT.

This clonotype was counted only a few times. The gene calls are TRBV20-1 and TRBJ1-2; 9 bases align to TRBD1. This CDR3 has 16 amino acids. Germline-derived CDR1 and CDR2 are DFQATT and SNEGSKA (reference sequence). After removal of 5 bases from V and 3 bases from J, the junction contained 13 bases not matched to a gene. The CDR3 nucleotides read TGCAGTGCTCCTACCGCAGGGGACAGGGAAGACTATGGCTACACCTTC. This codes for CSAPTAGDREDYGYTF.

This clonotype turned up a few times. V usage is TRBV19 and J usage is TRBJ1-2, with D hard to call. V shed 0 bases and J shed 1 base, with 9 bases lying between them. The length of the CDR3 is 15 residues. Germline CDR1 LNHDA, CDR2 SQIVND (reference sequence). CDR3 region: CASSIDPRLNYGYTF. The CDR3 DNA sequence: TGTGCCAGTAGTATAGATCCCAGGCTTAACTATGGCTACACCTTC.

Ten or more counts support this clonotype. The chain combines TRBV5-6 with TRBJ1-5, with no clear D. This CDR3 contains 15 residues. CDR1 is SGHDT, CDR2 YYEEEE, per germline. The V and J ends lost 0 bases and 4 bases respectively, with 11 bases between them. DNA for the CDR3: TGTGCCAGCAGCTTGGGGCAGGCGGATAATCAGCCCCAGCATTTT. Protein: CASSLGQADNQPQHF.

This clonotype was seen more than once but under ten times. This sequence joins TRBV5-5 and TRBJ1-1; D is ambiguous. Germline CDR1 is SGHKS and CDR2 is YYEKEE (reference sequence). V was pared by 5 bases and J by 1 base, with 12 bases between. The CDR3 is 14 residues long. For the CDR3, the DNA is TGTGCCAGCAGTTTCACGGCGGGGAACACTGAAGCTTTCTTT. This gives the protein CASSFTAGNTEAFF.